This T cell receptor beta chain was obtained from a study of T-cell reconstitution after alpha-beta-depleted transplantation in children. The TCRbeta library incorporated unique molecular identifiers. TCRdb independently ran MiXCR on the PCR reads; one entry per CDR3 protein. The profile shows about 170,000 distinct CDR3 sequences, around 10% of them singletons. Whole-study findings and limits: T-cell counts and diversity at one year following transplant were attributed mainly to newly produced T cells. Some patients' high day-60 TCRbeta diversity was traced to surviving recipient T cells and thymic progenitors. The origin of alpha-beta T cells about two months after transplant was reportedly several hundred expanded graft clones.

This clonotype came up a few times. Its antigen is not identified. Losses at the gene ends were 6 bases for V and 6 bases for J; bases not matched to a gene: 8. Germline lookup yields CDR1 DFQATT and CDR2 SNEGSKA (reference sequence). The CDR3 sequence is 14 residues long. The chain carries TRBV20-1 and TRBJ2-1; the match to TRBD2 covers 10 bases. The sequencing used PBMCs, collected before TCRalphabeta/CD19-depleted stem cell transplant. The TCR sequence derives from a boy between 2 and 10 years old with acute myeloid leukemia, due to receive a stem cell transplant. The chain's CDR3 is CSAVRAGGFNEQFF. The CDR3 coding sequence is TGCAGTGCGGTAAGAGCGGGAGGGTTCAATGAGCAGTTCTTC.